The present T cell receptor beta chain was sequenced within a study of shared clonotypes between healthy human individuals. Using immunoSEQ multiplex PCR, the repertoire was profiled, and TCRdb retains in-frame clones only, with some absent. The sample records hundreds of thousands of clones, almost 97% being singletons. The source of this sequence is a woman in her 30s in good health. The sample was naive CD4+ T cells sorted from blood. Subset given: CD45RA+ positively selected.

CDR3 bases: TGTGCCAGCAGGGCGACAGGGGGCTCGGAGACCCAGTACTTC. Amino acids: CASRATGGSETQYF. The V gene is TRBV6-4, the J gene TRBJ2-5; TRBD1 aligns across 10 bases. V shed 6 bases and J 5 bases; nucleotides not matched to a gene: 6. The CDR3 is made up of 14 amino acids. Germline CDR1 MRHNA, CDR2 SNTAGT.